The 28 T cell receptor beta chains below come from one sample, sequenced in a study of T-cell reconstitution after alpha-beta-depleted transplantation in children. TCRbeta library preparation incorporated unique molecular identifiers. Each CDR3 protein is one row after TCRdb ran MiXCR on the PCR reads. The sample consists of around 250,000 distinct CDR3 sequences, approximately 9.8% of them appearing once. Sequences were derived from PBMCs from the stem cell graft donor, sampled from the stem cell graft. These TCRs come from a human donor who donated a stem cell graft to a child with SCID.

This clonotype was observed a handful of times. The chain has TRBV27 and TRBJ1-1, with TRBD1 identical over 9 bases. The CDR3 runs to 15 residues. Germline values: CDR1 MNHEY, CDR2 SMNVEV (reference sequence). With V trimmed by 5 bases and J by 6 bases, 10 bases remained unmatched. CDR3 DNA sequence: TGTGCCAGCAGTACCCGACGGGACAGGGACGCTGAAGCTTTCTTT. Translation: CASSTRRDRDAEAFF.

The chain joins TRBV5-1 to TRBJ1-2; D perhaps matches TRBD1 (6 bases). V was clipped by 3 bases and J by 4 bases, with 10 bases between them. Per the germline V gene, CDR1 is SGHRS and CDR2 is YFSETQ. This CDR3 is built from 13 residues. The CDR3 nucleotides read TGCGCCAGCAGCTCAGGGGAGGTCTATGGCTACACCTTC. Its translation is CASSSGEVYGYTF.

This clonotype was observed many times. The chain uses TRBV7-8 and TRBJ2-1, with 8 bases fitting TRBD2. CDR1 and CDR2 from the germline V gene are SGHVS and FQNEAQ. The V and J ends lost 4 bases and 8 bases, in that order; junction bases with no gene match: 13. The CDR3 is 16 residues long. The DNA for the CDR3 is TGTGCCAGCAGCTCCAGTTCCCCTGTGACTAGCGATGAGCAGTTCTTC. It translates to CASSSSSPVTSDEQFF.

This clonotype was seen repeatedly, ten times or more. This sequence joins TRBV12-3 or TRBV12-4 and TRBJ2-1, with 7 bases matching TRBD2. The CDR3 is 14 amino acids. The V and J ends lost 7 bases and 6 bases, in that order; junction bases with no gene match: 9. As DNA, the CDR3 is TGTGCCAGCACCCCTGGGGGGGGGGTCAATGAGCAGTTCTTC. Translated: CASTPGGGVNEQFF.

This clonotype was seen a handful of times. The rearrangement joins TRBV10-3 to TRBJ2-5; 7 bases agree with TRBD2. Germline assignment: CDR1 ENHRY and CDR2 SYGVKD. The CDR3 is 14 amino acids. Germline trimming cut 8 bases from V and 5 bases from J; bases unmatched to any gene: 11. CDR3 protein: CAIAGVFGAETQYF. CDR3 nucleotide sequence: TGTGCCATCGCGGGGGTCTTCGGGGCGGAGACCCAGTACTTC.

On this clonotype itself: One end of the junction is discordant with germline, which a read error may explain. This chain uses TRBV6-5 with TRBJ2-1; perhaps TRBD2 as D (7 bases). This CDR3 spans 12 amino acids. The V gene's germline CDR1 is MNHEY and CDR2 SVGAGI. The CDR3 DNA reads as TGTGCCAGCAGTTCCCTTTCGGGGGGCCCCCTCTTC. Protein product: CASSSLSGGPLF.

V is TRBV11-2 and J is TRBJ2-2; weak D call: TRBD1 (6 bases). The germline gives CDR1 SGHAT, CDR2 FQNNGV. The V end was cut by 5 bases, the J end by 0 bases, with 19 bases between. The CDR3 has 18 residues. The DNA for the CDR3 is TGTGCCAGCAGCGGGGGATCCTGGGACACCGCGAACACCGGGGAGCTGTTTTTT. Translated: CASSGGSWDTANTGELFF. Full variable domain (remainder filled in from reference TRBV11-2 and TRBJ2-2): EAGVAQSPRYKIIEKRQSVAFWCNPISGHATLYWYQQILGQGPKLLIQFQNNGVVDDSQLPKDRFSAERLKGVDSTLKIQPAKLEDSAVYLCASSGGSWDTANTGELFFGEGSRLTVL.

This clonotype was counted only a few times. This chain links TRBV7-2 with TRBJ1-1; D ambiguous. This CDR3 contains 13 residues. Germline CDR1 reads SGHTA; CDR2 reads FQGNSA. Trimming pared 1 base from V and 6 bases from J, leaving 9 bases between. The CDR3 sequence is CASSLDRDSEAFF. DNA for the CDR3: TGTGCCAGCAGCTTAGATAGGGATTCTGAAGCTTTCTTT. Using reference TRBV7-2 and TRBJ1-1 for the parts outside the CDR3, the full variable domain is GAGVSQSPSNKVTEKGKDVELRCDPISGHTALYWYRQSLGQGLEFLIYFQGNSAPDKSGLPSDRFSAERTGGSVSTLTIQRTQQEDSAVYLCASSLDRDSEAFFGQGTRLTVV.

The chain links TRBV12-3 or TRBV12-4 to TRBJ1-2, with a tentative D call TRBD1 (6 bases). CDR3 size: 14 residues. V gave up 5 bases and J gave up 5 bases, with 15 bases separating them. The CDR3 nucleotides are TGTGCCAGCAGTCTAGGGGGGGATTATTATGGCTACACCTTC. It is translated as CASSLGGDYYGYTF.

This clonotype appeared many times. CDR3 sequence: CSARRTVTGELFF. The CDR3 DNA reads as TGCAGTGCAAGACGGACAGTTACCGGGGAGCTGTTTTTT. The genes are TRBV20-1 and TRBJ2-2; perhaps TRBD1 as D (6 bases). The CDR3 runs 13 residues. Germline lookup yields CDR1 DFQATT and CDR2 SNEGSKA (reference sequence). V lost 6 bases, J lost 5 bases, and 13 bases lay in between.

This clonotype was detected only a few times. The chain recombines TRBV20-1 with TRBJ2-3, with TRBD1 matching 8 bases. Losses at the gene ends were 6 bases for V and 1 base for J; bases not matched to a gene: 18. Germline V gene data show CDR1 as DFQATT and CDR2 as SNEGSKA (reference sequence). The CDR3 loop spans 18 amino acids. The CDR3 sequence is CSAQPGQVLGGGTDTQYF. The CDR3 coding sequence is TGCAGTGCCCAACCGGGACAGGTCCTAGGAGGAGGCACAGATACGCAGTATTTT.

This clonotype was seen at least ten times. This chain links TRBV5-1 with TRBJ2-7, with TRBD1 as a possible D gene (6 bases). V lost 4 bases and J 2 bases, leaving 16 bases between the germline ends. This CDR3 region has 15 residues. Per germline, CDR1 SGHRS and CDR2 YFSETQ. This chain's CDR3 is CASSARWGQTYEQYF. The CDR3 coding sequence is TGCGCCAGCAGCGCAAGGTGGGGGCAAACCTACGAGCAGTACTTC.

The CDR3 protein is CASSPRGNSGANVLTF. The CDR3, as DNA: TGCGCCAGCAGCCCCCGGGGGAACTCTGGGGCCAACGTCCTGACTTTC. The chain combines TRBV5-1 with TRBJ2-6, with TRBD2 as a possible D gene (6 bases). Trimming pared 4 bases from V and 0 bases from J, leaving 11 bases between. Germline V lookup: CDR1 SGHRS, CDR2 YFSETQ. The CDR3 length is 16 residues.

This clonotype was detected many times. The V gene is TRBV10-3, the J gene TRBJ1-1; 7 nucleotides align to TRBD1. The germline CDR1 and CDR2 sequences are ENHRY and SYGVKD. V was pared by 6 bases and J by 1 base, with 14 bases of the junction left unmatched. CDR3 length equals 17 residues. CDR3 coding DNA: TGTGCCATCAGAGTAAGTGCCCTCGACAGGGAGAACACTGAAGCTTTCTTT. Residues: CAIRVSALDRENTEAFF.

This clonotype was recorded many times. This sequence joins TRBV2 and TRBJ2-2; D remains ambiguous. V gave up 8 bases and J gave up 1 base, with 17 bases separating them. Germline V gene sequence: CDR1 SNHLY, CDR2 FYNNEI. This CDR3 is built from 16 residues. The CDR3 reads CASPTSQSGNTGELFF. CDR3 sequence (DNA): TGTGCCAGCCCGACTTCGCAATCCGGGAACACCGGGGAGCTGTTTTTT. The entire variable domain, with the rest obtained from reference TRBV2 and TRBJ2-2, is as follows: EPEVTQTPSHQVTQMGQEVILRCVPISNHLYFYWYRQILGQKVEFLVSFYNNEISEKSEIFDDQFSVERPDGSNFTLKIRSTKLEDSAMYFCASPTSQSGNTGELFFGEGSRLTVL.

The chain carries TRBV7-3 and TRBJ2-5; 12 positions match TRBD2. V lost 7 bases to trimming and J lost 5 bases; unmatched junction nucleotides: 8. CDR1 and CDR2 from the germline V gene are SGHTA and FQGTGA. The CDR3 extends over 15 amino acids. Written as DNA, the CDR3 is TGTGCCAGCAACCCTAGCGGGGGGGCCCAGGAGACCCAGTACTTC. As protein: CASNPSGGAQETQYF.

This chain links TRBV7-9 with TRBJ1-1; tentative D call: TRBD1 (5 bases). This CDR3 is 14 amino acids long. The germline gives CDR1 SEHNR, CDR2 FQNEAQ (reference sequence). V lost 5 bases and J lost 4, with 14 bases in between. CDR3 DNA sequence: TGTGCCAGCAGCCAGGGACCACCGAGCACTGAAGCTTTCTTT. Encoded protein: CASSQGPPSTEAFF. Using reference TRBV7-9 and TRBJ1-1 for the parts outside the CDR3, the full variable domain is DTGVSQNPRHKITKRGQNVTFRCDPISEHNRLYWYRQTLGQGPEFLTYFQNEAQLEKSRLLSDRFSAERPKGSFSTLEIQRTEQGDSAMYLCASSQGPPSTEAFFGQGTRLTVV.

This clonotype was counted only a few times. The genes are TRBV5-1 and TRBJ2-7, with D perhaps given as TRBD1 or TRBD2 (5 bases each). CDR1 is SGHRS, CDR2 YFSETQ, per germline. The CDR3 has 13 residues. With 6 bases removed from V and 4 bases from J, the gap between germline ends came to 14 bases. CDR3 protein: CASTRDGSYEQYF. As DNA, the CDR3 is TGCGCCAGCACCCGGGACGGGTCTTACGAGCAGTACTTC.

This clonotype came up many times. The J gene is TRBJ1-2, the V gene TRBV3-1; 8 bases are a match to TRBD1. This CDR3 contains 16 residues. J lost 3 bases, V lost 4 bases, and 10 bases had no gene match. Per the germline V gene, CDR1 is LGHDT and CDR2 is YNNKEL (reference sequence). CDR3 protein: CASSPSGTGFDYGYTF. DNA for the CDR3: TGTGCCAGCAGCCCTTCCGGGACAGGATTTGACTATGGCTACACCTTC.

The chain couples TRBV20-1 to TRBJ1-5; D is ambiguous. CDR3 length: 16 residues. Trimming cost V 6 bases and J 2 bases, with 20 bases left between them. Looked up from germline, CDR1 is DFQATT and CDR2 is SNEGSKA (reference sequence). The CDR3 sequence is CSAKSLQYGGNQPQHF. CDR3 nucleotide sequence: TGCAGTGCGAAATCCCTTCAATACGGTGGCAATCAGCCCCAGCATTTT.

This clonotype was detected only a few times. The V call is TRBV20-1, the J call TRBJ2-3; the D call may be TRBD1 or TRBD2 (6 bases each). Trimming took 5 bases from V and 4 from J, leaving 16 bases between them. The CDR3 runs 14 residues. From germline, CDR1 is DFQATT and CDR2 SNEGSKA (reference sequence). This CDR3 is CSAPGTGAADTQYF. CDR3 coding DNA: TGCAGTGCTCCTGGTACGGGGGCAGCAGATACGCAGTATTTT.

This clonotype was seen a few times. The V and J genes are TRBV6-1 and TRBJ2-1; 7 nucleotides align to TRBD2. Germline CDR1 MNHNS, CDR2 SASEGT. V lost 5 bases to trimming and J lost 4 bases; unmatched junction nucleotides: 5. The CDR3 is 14 amino acids. In DNA, the CDR3 is TGTGCCAGCAGTCGGGCGGGGGAATACAATGAGCAGTTCTTC. It specifies CASSRAGEYNEQFF.

This clonotype has ten or more counts. In nucleotides, the CDR3 is TGCAGTGCCAACAGGGGTGATACTGAAGCTTTCTTT. Its translation: CSANRGDTEAFF. The chain is built from TRBV20-1 and TRBJ1-1, with 7 bases lining up with TRBD1. This CDR3 has 12 residues. Germline values: CDR1 DFQATT, CDR2 SNEGSKA (reference sequence). With 6 bases clipped from V and 5 bases from J, the junction kept 6 bases outside the gene matches.

Only a few counts were recorded for this clonotype. The chain recombines TRBV20-1 with TRBJ2-3, with TRBD1 matching over 7 bases. Trimming removed 0 bases from V and 5 bases from J; junction bases left unmatched: 5. Germline CDR1 and CDR2: DFQATT and SNEGSKA (reference sequence). This CDR3 is 14 amino acids long. The CDR3 loop is CSARDNRGGDTQYF. In DNA, the CDR3 is TGCAGTGCTAGAGATAACAGGGGCGGAGATACGCAGTATTTT.

The chain couples TRBV29-1 to TRBJ2-7; the match to TRBD1 covers 7 bases. The V and J ends lost 4 bases and 5 bases, in that order; junction bases with no gene match: 5. This CDR3 is 12 amino acids long. CDR1 and CDR2 from the germline V gene are SQVTM and ANQGSEA. The CDR3 DNA is TGCAGCGTTGGCCAACAGGGGAACGAGCAGTACTTC. Residues: CSVGQQGNEQYF.

This clonotype was counted only a few times. This chain joins TRBV6-6 and TRBJ2-5; D gene ambiguous. The CDR3 extends over 13 amino acids. V lost 3 bases to trimming and J lost 4 bases, with 9 bases between them. The germline V gene encodes CDR1 MNHNY and CDR2 SVGAGI (reference sequence). CDR3 loop: CASSYLDGETQYF. CDR3 bases: TGTGCCAGCAGTTATTTGGACGGAGAGACCCAGTACTTC.

This clonotype was counted only a few times. This chain connects TRBV20-1 to TRBJ2-3, with D uncertain. Germline CDR1 DFQATT, CDR2 SNEGSKA (reference sequence). The CDR3 consists of 15 residues. The V gene lost 3 bases and the J gene lost 3 bases, with 16 bases spanning the gap. Written as DNA, the CDR3 is TGCAGTGCTAGCTATAGGCATCCCCGGACAGATACGCAGTATTTT. Translation: CSASYRHPRTDTQYF.

This clonotype was counted only a few times. The CDR3 here is CASSGTGDSPLHF. For the CDR3, the DNA is TGTGCCAGTTCCGGGACAGGAGATTCACCCCTCCACTTT. The genes are TRBV6-5 and TRBJ1-6; 8 bases map to TRBD1. Germline loops: CDR1 MNHEY, CDR2 SVGAGI. The CDR3 contains 13 residues. The V segment lost 9 bases and the J segment 8 bases; nucleotides outside the gene matches: 6.